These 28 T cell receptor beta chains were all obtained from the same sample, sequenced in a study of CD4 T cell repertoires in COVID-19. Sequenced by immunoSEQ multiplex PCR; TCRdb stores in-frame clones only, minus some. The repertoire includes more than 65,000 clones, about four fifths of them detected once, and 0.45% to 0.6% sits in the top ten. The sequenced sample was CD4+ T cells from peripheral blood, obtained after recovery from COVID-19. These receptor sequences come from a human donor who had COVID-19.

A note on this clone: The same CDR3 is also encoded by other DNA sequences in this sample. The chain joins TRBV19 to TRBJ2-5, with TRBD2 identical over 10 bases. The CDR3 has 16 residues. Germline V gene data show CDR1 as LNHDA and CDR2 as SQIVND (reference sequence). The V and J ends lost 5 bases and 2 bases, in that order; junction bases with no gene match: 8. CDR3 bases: TGTGCCAGTAGTGAGCGGGGGGGCCGAGGGCAAGAGACCCAGTACTTC. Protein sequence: CASSERGGRGQETQYF.

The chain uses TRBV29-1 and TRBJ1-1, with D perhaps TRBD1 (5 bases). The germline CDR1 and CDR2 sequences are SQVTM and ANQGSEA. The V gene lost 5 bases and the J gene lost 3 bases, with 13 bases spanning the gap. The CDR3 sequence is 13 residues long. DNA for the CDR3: TGCAGCGTTAGGCAGGGAGGGGACACTGAAGCTTTCTTT. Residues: CSVRQGGDTEAFF.

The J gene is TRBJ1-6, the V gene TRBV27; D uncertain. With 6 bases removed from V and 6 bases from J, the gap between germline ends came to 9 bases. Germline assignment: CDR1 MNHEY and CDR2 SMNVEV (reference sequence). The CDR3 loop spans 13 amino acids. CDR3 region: CASSPARNSPLHF. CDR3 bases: TGTGCCAGCAGCCCAGCCCGTAATTCACCCCTCCACTTT.

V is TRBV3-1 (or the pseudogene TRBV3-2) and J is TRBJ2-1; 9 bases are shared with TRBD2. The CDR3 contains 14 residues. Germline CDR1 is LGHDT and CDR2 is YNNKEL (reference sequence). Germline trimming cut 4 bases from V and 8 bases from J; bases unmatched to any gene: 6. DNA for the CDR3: TGTGCCAGCAGCCCCGGGACTAGCCTTGATGAGCAGTTCTTC. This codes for CASSPGTSLDEQFF.

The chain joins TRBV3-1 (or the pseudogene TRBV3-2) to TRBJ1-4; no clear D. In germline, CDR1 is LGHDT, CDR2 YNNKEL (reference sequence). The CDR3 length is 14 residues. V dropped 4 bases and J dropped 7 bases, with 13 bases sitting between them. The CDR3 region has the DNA TGTGCCAGCAGCCCAGCAAGGACTTTTGAAAAACTGTTTTTT. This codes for CASSPARTFEKLFF.

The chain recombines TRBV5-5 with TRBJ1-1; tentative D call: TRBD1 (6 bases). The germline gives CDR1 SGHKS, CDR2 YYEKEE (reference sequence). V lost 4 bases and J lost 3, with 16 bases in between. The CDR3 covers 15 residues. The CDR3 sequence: CASSPFGQTDTEAFF. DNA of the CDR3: TGTGCCAGCAGCCCTTTCGGACAGACGGACACTGAAGCTTTCTTT.

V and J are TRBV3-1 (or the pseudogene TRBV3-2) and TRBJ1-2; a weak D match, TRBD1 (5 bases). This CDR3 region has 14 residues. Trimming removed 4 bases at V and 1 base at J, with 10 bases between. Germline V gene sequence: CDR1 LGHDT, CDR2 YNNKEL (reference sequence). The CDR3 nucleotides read TGTGCCAGCAGCCTTCCGGGGGTTAACTATGGCTACACCTTC. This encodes CASSLPGVNYGYTF.

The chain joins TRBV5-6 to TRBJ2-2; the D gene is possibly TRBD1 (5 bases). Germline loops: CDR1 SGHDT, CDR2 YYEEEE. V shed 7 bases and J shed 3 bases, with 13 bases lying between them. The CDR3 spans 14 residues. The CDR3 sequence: CASSGLGYTGELFF. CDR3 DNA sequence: TGTGCCAGCTCAGGGTTGGGGTACACCGGGGAGCTGTTTTTT.

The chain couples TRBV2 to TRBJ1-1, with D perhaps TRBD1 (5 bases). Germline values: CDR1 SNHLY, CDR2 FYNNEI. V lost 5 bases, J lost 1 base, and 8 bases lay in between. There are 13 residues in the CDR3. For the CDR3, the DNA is TGTGCCAGCAGTTCCGGGACGAACACTGAAGCTTTCTTT. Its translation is CASSSGTNTEAFF. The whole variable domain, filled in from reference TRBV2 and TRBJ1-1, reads EPEVTQTPSHQVTQMGQEVILRCVPISNHLYFYWYRQILGQKVEFLVSFYNNEISEKSEIFDDQFSVERPDGSNFTLKIRSTKLEDSAMYFCASSSGTNTEAFFGQGTRLTVV.

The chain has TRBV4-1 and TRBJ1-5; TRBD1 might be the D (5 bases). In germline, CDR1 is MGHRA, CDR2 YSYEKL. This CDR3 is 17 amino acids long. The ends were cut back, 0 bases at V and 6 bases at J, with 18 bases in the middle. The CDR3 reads CASSQDWGSQGAQPQHF. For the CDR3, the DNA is TGCGCCAGCAGCCAAGATTGGGGATCGCAGGGTGCTCAGCCCCAGCATTTT.

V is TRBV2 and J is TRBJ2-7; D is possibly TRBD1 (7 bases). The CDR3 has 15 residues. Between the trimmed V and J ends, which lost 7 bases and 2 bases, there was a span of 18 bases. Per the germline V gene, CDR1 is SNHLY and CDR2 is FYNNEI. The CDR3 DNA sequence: TGTGCCAGCAATAAAAGGGCAGGGGGGACCTACGAGCAGTACTTC. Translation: CASNKRAGGTYEQYF.

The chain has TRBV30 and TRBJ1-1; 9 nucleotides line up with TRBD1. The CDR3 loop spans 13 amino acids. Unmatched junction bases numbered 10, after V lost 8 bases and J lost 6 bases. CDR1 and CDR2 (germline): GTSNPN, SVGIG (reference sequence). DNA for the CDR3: TGTGCCGGCCGGGACAGGGCAATCGCTGAAGCTTTCTTT. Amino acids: CAGRDRAIAEAFF.

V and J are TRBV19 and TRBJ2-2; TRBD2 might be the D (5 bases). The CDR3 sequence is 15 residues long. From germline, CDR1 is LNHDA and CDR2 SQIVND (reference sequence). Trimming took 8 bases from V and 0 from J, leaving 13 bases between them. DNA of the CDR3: TGTGCCAGTTCCCGAAGGGAGACGAACACCGGGGAGCTGTTTTTT. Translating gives CASSRRETNTGELFF.

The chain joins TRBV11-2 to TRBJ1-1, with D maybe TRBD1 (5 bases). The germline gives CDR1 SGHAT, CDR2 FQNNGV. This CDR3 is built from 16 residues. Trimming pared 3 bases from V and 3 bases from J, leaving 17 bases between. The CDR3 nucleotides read TGTGCCAGCAGCTTTTTGACAGCGGGTGAACACACTGAAGCTTTCTTT. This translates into CASSFLTAGEHTEAFF.

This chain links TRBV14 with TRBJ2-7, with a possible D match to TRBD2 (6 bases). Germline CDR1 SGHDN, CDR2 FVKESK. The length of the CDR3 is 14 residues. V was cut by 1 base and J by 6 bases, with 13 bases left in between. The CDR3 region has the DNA TGTGCCAGCAGCCAAGGCGGGGCGGGGTTCGAGCAGTACTTC. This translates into CASSQGGAGFEQYF.

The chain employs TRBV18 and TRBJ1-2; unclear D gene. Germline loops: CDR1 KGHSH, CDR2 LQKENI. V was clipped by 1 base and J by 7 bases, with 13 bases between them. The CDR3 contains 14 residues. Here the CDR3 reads CASSPLEGRGGYTF. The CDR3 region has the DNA TGTGCCAGCTCACCACTTGAAGGGCGGGGTGGCTACACCTTC.

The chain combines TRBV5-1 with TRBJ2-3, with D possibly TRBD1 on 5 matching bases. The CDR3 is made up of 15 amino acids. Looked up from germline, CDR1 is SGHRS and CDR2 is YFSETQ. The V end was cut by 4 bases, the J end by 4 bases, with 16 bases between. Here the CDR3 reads CASSADNTAADTQYF. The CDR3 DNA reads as TGCGCCAGCAGCGCGGACAATACGGCGGCAGATACGCAGTATTTT.

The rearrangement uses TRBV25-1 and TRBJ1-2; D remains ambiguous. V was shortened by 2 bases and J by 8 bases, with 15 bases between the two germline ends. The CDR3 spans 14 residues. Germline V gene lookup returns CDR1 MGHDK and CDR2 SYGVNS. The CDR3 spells CASSEREQRGGYTF. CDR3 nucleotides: TGTGCCAGCAGTGAAAGGGAACAGCGAGGGGGCTACACCTTC.

The chain's CDR3 is CASSQLPGPITKAFF. The CDR3 nucleotides are TGTGCCAGCAGCCAGCTACCGGGACCGATAACGAAAGCTTTCTTT. This sequence joins TRBV14 and TRBJ1-1, with TRBD1 as a possible D gene (5 bases). This CDR3 has 15 residues. Trimming stripped 3 bases from V and 9 bases from J, with 20 bases between. The V gene's germline CDR1 is SGHDN and CDR2 FVKESK.

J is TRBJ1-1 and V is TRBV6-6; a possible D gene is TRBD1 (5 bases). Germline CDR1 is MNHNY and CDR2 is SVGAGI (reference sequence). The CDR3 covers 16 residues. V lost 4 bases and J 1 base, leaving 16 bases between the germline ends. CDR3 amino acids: CASSSKPGPQNTEAFF. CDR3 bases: TGTGCCAGCAGTTCCAAACCGGGACCGCAGAACACTGAAGCTTTCTTT.

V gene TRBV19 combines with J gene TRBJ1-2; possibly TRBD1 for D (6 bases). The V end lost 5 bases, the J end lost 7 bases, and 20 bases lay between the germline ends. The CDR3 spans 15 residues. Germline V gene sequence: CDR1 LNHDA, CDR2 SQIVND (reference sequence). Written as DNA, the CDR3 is TGTGCCAGTAGTCGGTTCTCAGGGGTTGCAGCTGGCTACACCTTC. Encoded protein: CASSRFSGVAAGYTF.

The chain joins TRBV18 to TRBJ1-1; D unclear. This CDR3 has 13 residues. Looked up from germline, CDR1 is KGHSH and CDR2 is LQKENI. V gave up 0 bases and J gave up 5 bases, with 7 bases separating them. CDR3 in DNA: TGTGCCAGCTCACCACCGGGCATGACTGAAGCTTTCTTT. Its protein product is CASSPPGMTEAFF.

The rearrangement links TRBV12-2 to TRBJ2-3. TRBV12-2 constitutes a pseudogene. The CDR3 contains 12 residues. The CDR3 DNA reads TGTGCAAGTCGCTTAACCACAGATACGCAGTATTTT. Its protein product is CASRLTTDTQYF.

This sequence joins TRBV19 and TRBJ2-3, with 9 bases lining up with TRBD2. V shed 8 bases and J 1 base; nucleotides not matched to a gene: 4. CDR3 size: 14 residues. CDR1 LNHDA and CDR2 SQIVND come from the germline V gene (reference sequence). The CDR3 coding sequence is TGTGCCAGTCGTAGCGGGGGTGGCACAGATACGCAGTATTTT. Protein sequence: CASRSGGGTDTQYF.

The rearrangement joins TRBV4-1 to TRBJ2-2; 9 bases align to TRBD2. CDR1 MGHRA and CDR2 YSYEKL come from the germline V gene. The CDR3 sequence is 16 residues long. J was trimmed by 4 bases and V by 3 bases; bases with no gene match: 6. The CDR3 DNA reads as TGCGCCAGCAGCCATCTTAGCGGGGGCCCCACCGGGGAGCTGTTTTTT. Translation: CASSHLSGGPTGELFF.

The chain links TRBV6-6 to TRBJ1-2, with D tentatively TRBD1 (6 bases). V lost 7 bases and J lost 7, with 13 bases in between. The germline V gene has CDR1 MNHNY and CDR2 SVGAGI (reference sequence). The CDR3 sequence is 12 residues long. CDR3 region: CASMKGGAGYTF. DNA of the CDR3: TGTGCCAGCATGAAGGGGGGCGCTGGCTACACCTTC.

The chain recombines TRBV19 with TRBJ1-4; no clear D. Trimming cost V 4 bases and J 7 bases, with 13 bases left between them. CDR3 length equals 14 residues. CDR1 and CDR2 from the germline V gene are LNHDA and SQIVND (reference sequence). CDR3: CASSKSFSGEKLFF. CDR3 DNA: TGTGCCAGTAGTAAGAGCTTTTCGGGTGAAAAACTGTTTTTT.

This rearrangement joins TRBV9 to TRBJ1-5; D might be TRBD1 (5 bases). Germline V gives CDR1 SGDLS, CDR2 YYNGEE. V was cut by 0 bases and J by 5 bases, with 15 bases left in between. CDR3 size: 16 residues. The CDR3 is CASSVGPGPGDQPQHF. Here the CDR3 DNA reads TGTGCCAGCAGCGTAGGTCCAGGGCCGGGCGATCAGCCCCAGCATTTT. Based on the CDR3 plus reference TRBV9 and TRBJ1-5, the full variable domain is DSGVTQTPKHLITATGQRVTLRCSPRSGDLSVYWYQQSLDQGLQFLIQYYNGEERAKGNILERFSAQQFPDLHSELNLSSLELGDSALYFCASSVGPGPGDQPQHFGDGTRLSIL.